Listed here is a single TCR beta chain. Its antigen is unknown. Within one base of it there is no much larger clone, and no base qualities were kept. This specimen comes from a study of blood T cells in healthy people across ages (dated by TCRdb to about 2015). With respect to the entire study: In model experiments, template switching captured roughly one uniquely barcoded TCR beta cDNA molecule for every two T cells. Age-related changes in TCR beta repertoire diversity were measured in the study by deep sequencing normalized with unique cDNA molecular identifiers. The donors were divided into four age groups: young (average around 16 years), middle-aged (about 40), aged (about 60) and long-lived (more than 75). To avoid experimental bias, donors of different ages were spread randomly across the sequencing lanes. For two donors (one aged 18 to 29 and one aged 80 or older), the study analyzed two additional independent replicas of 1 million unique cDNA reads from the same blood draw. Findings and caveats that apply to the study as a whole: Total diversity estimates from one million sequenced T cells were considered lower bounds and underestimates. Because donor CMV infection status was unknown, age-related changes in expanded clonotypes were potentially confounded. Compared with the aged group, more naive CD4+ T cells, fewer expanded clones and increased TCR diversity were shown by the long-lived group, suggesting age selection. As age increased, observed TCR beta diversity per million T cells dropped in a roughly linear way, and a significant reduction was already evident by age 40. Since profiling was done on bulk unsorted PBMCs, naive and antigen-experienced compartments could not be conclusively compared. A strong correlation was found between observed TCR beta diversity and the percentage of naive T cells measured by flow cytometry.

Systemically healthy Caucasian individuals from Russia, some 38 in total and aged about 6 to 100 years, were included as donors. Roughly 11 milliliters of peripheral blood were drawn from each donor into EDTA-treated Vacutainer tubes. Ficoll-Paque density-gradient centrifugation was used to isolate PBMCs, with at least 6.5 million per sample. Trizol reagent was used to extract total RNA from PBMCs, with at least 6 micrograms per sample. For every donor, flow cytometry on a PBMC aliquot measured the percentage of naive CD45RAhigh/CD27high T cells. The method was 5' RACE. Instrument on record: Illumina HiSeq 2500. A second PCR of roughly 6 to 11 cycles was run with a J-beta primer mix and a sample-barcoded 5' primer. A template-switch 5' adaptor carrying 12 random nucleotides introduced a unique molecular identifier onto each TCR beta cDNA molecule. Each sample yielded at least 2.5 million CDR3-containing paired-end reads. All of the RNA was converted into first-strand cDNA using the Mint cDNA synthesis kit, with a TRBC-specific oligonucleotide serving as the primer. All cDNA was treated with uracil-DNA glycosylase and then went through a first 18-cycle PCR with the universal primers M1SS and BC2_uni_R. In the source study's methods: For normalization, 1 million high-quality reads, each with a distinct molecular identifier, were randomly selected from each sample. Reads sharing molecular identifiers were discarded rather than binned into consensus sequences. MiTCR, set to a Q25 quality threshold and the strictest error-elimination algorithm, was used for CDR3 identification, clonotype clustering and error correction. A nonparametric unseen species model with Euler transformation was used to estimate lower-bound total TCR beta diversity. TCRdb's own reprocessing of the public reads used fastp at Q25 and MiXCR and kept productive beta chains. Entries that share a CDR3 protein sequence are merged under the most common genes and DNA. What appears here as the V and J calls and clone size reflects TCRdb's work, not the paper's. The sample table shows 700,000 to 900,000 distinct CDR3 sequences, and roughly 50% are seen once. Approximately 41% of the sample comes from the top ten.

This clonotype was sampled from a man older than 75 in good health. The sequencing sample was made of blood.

At the DNA level, the sequence is TGTGCCACCAGTTCTAGCGGGAAGGGGCGATTATACAATGAGCAGTTCTTC. It is translated as CATSSSGKGRLYNEQFF. The chain is assembled from TRBV24-1 and TRBJ2-1; 9 junctional bases match TRBD2. The CDR3 starts with the cysteine, ends with the phenylalanine, and has 17 residues. Just CDR3 DNA is preserved here, 51 bases in frame from base 1. Sequences KGHDR (CDR1) and SFDVKD (CDR2) are obtained from the germline V gene. The V end gives up 6 bases and the J end 4 bases, leaving 12 bases in the junction not matched to a gene.